A single sample gave rise to the 8 T cell receptor beta chains below, sequenced in a study of naive and memory T cell subsets. No antigen has been identified for these receptors. The study, taken as a whole, reports: A few larger clonotypes appeared in naive repertoires, especially CD8, possibly memory cells re-expressing CD45RA.

An equimolar mix of two oligonucleotides served as the beta constant-region primer for TRBC1 and TRBC2. Four rounds of PCR amplified the ligated cDNA using nested alpha and beta constant-region primers plus SP2. TCRdb ran MiXCR on the UMI-ligation and nested PCR reads and lists one entry per CDR3 protein. Of more than 95,000 distinct CDR3 sequences listed, approximately 14% were seen once; the top ten hold around 2.8%. The specimen was naive CD8+ T cells from blood. These receptors were collected from a human donor in good health.

This clonotype was observed a handful of times. The genes are TRBV29-1 and TRBJ2-7, with no clear D. The CDR3 is made up of 12 amino acids. V was cut by 3 bases and J by 4 bases, with 10 bases left in between. The germline V gene encodes CDR1 SQVTM and CDR2 ANQGSEA. The CDR3 DNA reads TGCAGCGTTGAGGTCGAAAGGTACGAGCAGTACTTC. It specifies CSVEVERYEQYF.

This clonotype was seen repeatedly, ten times or more. The V gene is TRBV12-3 or TRBV12-4, the J gene TRBJ1-6, with D tentatively TRBD1 (5 bases). V was shortened by 10 bases and J by 8 bases, with 15 bases between the two germline ends. The CDR3 sequence is 13 residues long. CDR3 amino acids: CATTLGRDSPLHF. Written as DNA, the CDR3 is TGTGCCACTACCCTCGGCAGGGATTCACCCCTCCACTTT.

In its sample, this clonotype was seen many times. V gene TRBV25-1 combines with J gene TRBJ2-7; no firm D call. Germline values: CDR1 MGHDK, CDR2 SYGVNS. This CDR3 has 11 amino acids. Trimming removed 7 bases at V and 4 bases at J, with 8 bases between. CDR3 DNA sequence: TGTGCCAGCACCGACTCTTACGAGCAGTACTTC. This encodes CASTDSYEQYF.

The DNA of the CDR3 is TGCAGCGTCGAGGGAGCCACGGCCTACGAGCAGTACTTC. It codes for CSVEGATAYEQYF. The chain links TRBV29-1 to TRBJ2-7, with D possibly being TRBD2 (5 bases). Trimming cost V 6 bases and J 2 bases, with 14 bases left between them. The CDR3 is 13 amino acids. Germline V gene sequence: CDR1 SQVTM, CDR2 ANQGSEA.

This clonotype was seen a handful of times. The rearrangement uses TRBV20-1 and TRBJ1-6; D is unresolved. V was cut by 5 bases and J by 8 bases, with 16 bases left in between. The CDR3 totals 14 residues. Germline lookup yields CDR1 DFQATT and CDR2 SNEGSKA (reference sequence). The DNA for the CDR3 is TGCAGTGCTGGTCCTACGGAGAGAGATTCACCCCTCCACTTT. Its protein product is CSAGPTERDSPLHF.

CDR3 sequence: CASTTGFANNEQFF. CDR3 bases: TGTGCCAGCACCACTGGGTTCGCCAACAATGAGCAGTTCTTC. The chain employs TRBV6-2 or TRBV6-3 and TRBJ2-1; no definite D call. Trimming cost V 7 bases and J 5 bases, with 15 bases left between them. Per the germline V gene, CDR1 is MNHEY and CDR2 is SVGEGT. The CDR3 extends over 14 amino acids.

A few counts support this clonotype. The rearrangement joins TRBV6-1 to TRBJ1-1; a weak D match, TRBD1 (5 bases). The ends were cut back, 6 bases at V and 4 bases at J, with 9 bases in the middle. Germline lookup yields CDR1 MNHNS and CDR2 SASEGT. There are 12 residues in the CDR3. The CDR3 region is CASRPGLTEAFF. DNA of the CDR3: TGTGCCAGCAGGCCGGGGCTCACTGAAGCTTTCTTT.

CDR3 coding DNA: TGTGCCAGCAGTGAAGTTATGGGGAATTCACCCCTCCACTTT. As protein: CASSEVMGNSPLHF. The chain has TRBV2 and TRBJ1-6, with D unclear. The germline V gene encodes CDR1 SNHLY and CDR2 FYNNEI. The V gene lost 1 base and the J gene lost 7 bases, with 8 bases spanning the gap. CDR3 length equals 14 residues. The variable domain in full, with the rest retrieved from reference TRBV2 and TRBJ1-6, is EPEVTQTPSHQVTQMGQEVILRCVPISNHLYFYWYRQILGQKVEFLVSFYNNEISEKSEIFDDQFSVERPDGSNFTLKIRSTKLEDSAMYFCASSEVMGNSPLHFGNGTRLTVT.